This T cell receptor (beta chain) was sequenced for a study of cytomegalovirus exposure and HLA in healthy donors. Findings of the study overall: With later analysis, a missense DCLRE1C variant became linked to TCR beta V- and J-gene trimming.

Concerning this clone itself: Its antigen is undetermined.

Healthy bone marrow donors formed the donor group. Donors showed nominal health when sampled, although they likely had unrecorded immune exposures. Primers for the PCR totalled 60 Vbeta and 13 Jbeta. Authors' methods: Later, tens of millions of unique TCR beta chains were counted in an analysis, and some 9.9 million of them were shared. Assay used: immunoSEQ multiplex PCR; TCRdb lists only in-frame clones, some missing. V, J and clone size were drawn from that table, and D and trimming were deduced from the DNA. The sample has around 170,000 clones; just under 80% are singletons. There are 11 residues in the CDR3. The germline V and J ends were trimmed by 7 bases and 10 bases, with 13 bases remaining between them. Germline V CDR1 and CDR2: LNHDA, SQIVND (reference sequence).

The TCR originated in a woman aged 40 to 50 in good health and CMV-seropositive. Sequencing was done on a sample of PBMCs. The chain has TRBV19 and TRBJ1-2; a possible D gene is TRBD1 (5 bases). The CDR3 DNA sequence: TGTGCCAGTACCCAGGGAATAGACTACACCTTC. Protein sequence: CASTQGIDYTF.